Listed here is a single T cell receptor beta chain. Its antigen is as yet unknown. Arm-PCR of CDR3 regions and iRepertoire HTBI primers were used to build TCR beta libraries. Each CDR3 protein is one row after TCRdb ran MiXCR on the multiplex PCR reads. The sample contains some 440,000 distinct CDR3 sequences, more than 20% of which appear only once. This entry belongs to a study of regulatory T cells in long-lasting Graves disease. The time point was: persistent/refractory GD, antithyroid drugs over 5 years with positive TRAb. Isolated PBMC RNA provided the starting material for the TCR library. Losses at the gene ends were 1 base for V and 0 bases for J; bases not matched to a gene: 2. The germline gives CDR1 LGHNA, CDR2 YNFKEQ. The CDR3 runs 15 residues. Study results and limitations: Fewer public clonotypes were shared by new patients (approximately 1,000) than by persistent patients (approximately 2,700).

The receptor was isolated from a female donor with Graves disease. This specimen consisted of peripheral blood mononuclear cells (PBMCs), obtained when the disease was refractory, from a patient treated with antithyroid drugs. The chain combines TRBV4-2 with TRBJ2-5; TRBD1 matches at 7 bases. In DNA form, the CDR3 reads TGTGCCAGCAGCCAAGGGGACAGAGACCAAGAGACCCAGTACTTC. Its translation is CASSQGDRDQETQYF.